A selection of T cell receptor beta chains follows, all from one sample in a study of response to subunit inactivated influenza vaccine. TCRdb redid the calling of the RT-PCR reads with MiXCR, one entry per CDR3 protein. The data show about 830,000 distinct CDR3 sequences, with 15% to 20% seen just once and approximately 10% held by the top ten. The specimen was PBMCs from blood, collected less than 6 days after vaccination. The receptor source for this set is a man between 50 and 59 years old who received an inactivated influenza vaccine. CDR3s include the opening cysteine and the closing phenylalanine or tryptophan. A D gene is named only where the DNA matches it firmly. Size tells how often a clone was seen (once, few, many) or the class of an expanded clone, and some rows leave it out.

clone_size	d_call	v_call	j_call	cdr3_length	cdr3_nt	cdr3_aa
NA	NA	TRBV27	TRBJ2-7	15	TGTGCCAGCAGTTTAAGGGGGTTACGAGCCTACGAGCAGTACTTC	CASSLRGLRAYEQYF
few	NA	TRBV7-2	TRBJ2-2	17	TGTGCCAGCAGCCCTTCCGAGAACAGGGTTGGCACCGGGGAGCTGTTTTTT	CASSPSENRVGTGELFF
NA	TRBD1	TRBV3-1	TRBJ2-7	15	TGTGCCAGCAGCCGAATAACCGGGACAGGGATTGAGCAGTACTTC	CASSRITGTGIEQYF
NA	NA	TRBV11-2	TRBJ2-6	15	TGTGCCAGCAGCTTTCCGGGGGCCGGGGCCAACGTCCTGACTTTC	CASSFPGAGANVLTF
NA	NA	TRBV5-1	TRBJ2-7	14	TGCGCCAGCAGACCGAAGACAGCTTCCTACGAGCAGTACTTC	CASRPKTASYEQYF
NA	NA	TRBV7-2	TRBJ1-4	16	TGTGCCAGCAGCTTAAACAGGGATCCGACTAATGAAAAACTGTTTTTT	CASSLNRDPTNEKLFF
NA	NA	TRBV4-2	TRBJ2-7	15	TGTGCCAGCAGCCAAGTCGACGGGTCAGCCTACGAGCAGTACTTC	CASSQVDGSAYEQYF
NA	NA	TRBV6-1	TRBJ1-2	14	TGTGCCAGCAGTCCCCACCCCGCGGACTATGGCTACACCTTC	CASSPHPADYGYTF
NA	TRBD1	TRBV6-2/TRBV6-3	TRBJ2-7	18	TGTGCCAGCAGTTATCTCACCGGCTCCATCGGGACAGCCTACGAGCAGTACTTC	CASSYLTGSIGTAYEQYF
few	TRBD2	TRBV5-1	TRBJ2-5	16	TGCGCCAGCAGCTCAGGGACTAGCGGGGCCAGAGAGACCCAGTACTTC	CASSSGTSGARETQYF
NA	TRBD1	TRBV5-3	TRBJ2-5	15	TGTGCCACCCGAAGGACAGGGGGCGCAGGAGAGACCCAGTACTTC	CATRRTGGAGETQYF
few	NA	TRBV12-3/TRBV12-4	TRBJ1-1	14	TGTGCCAGCAGGGCCTCGGGACGAAACACTGAAGCTTTCTTT	CASRASGRNTEAFF
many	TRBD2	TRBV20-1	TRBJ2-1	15	TGCAGTGCTAGAGATAGCGGGAGGGCGAAAAATGAGCAGTTCTTC	CSARDSGRAKNEQFF
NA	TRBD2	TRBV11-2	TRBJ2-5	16	TGTGCCAGCAGCACATGGACTAGCGGATTCCAAGAGACCCAGTACTTC	CASSTWTSGFQETQYF
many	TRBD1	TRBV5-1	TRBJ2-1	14	TGCGCCAGCAGCTTGGACAGGGGGTCAAATGAGCAGTTCTTC	CASSLDRGSNEQFF
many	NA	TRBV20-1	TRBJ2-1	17	TGCAGTGCTAGAGATCAACCGGGCCAGCCTCTCTTCAATGAGCAGTTCTTC	CSARDQPGQPLFNEQFF
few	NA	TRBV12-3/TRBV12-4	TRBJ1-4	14	TGTGCCAGCAGTTTTGGGGTTTCTAATGAAAAACTGTTTTTT	CASSFGVSNEKLFF
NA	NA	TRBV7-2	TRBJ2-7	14	TGTGCCAGCAGCTTAGGGAGGTCGACCTACGAGCAGTACTTC	CASSLGRSTYEQYF
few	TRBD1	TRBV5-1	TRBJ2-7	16	TGCGCCAGCAGCATCGGGACAGGGGCGATATCCTACGAGCAGTACTTC	CASSIGTGAISYEQYF
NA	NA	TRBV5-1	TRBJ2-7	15	TGCGCCAGCAGCTTGGTGTCTAGCGACTCCTACGAGCAGTACTTC	CASSLVSSDSYEQYF
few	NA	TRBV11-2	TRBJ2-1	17	TGTGCCAGCAGTCAAGGGGTGGTCCGGGGGAATTACAATGAGCAGTTCTTC	CASSQGVVRGNYNEQFF
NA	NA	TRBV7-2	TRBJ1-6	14	TGTGCCAGCAACCCCGGCGGCCTGAATTCACCCCTCCACTTT	CASNPGGLNSPLHF
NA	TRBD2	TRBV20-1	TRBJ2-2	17	TGCAGTGCTAGAGCGACTAGCGGGAGGCTTAACACCGGGGAGCTGTTTTTT	CSARATSGRLNTGELFF
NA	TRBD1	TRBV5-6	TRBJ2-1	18	TGTGCCAGCAGCTTGGCCTCGGATCTGGACAGGGGTCTGAATGAGCAGTTCTTC	CASSLASDLDRGLNEQFF
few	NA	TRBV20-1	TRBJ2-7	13	TGCAGTGTTCGAGGGGTGGATGGCTACGAGCAGTACTTC	CSVRGVDGYEQYF
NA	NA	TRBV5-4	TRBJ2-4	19	TGTGCCAGCAGCTTGGCCTCCACAGGGATCGGGGGTGGTAAGCACATTCAGTACTTC	CASSLASTGIGGGKHIQYF
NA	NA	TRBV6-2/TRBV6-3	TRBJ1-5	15	TGTGCCAGCGGAAACCTGGGGGCGGGGAATCAGCCCCAGCATTTT	CASGNLGAGNQPQHF
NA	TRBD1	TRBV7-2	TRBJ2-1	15	TGTGCCAGCAGCTTAAGAGGGACAGGGAAGAATGAGCAGTTCTTC	CASSLRGTGKNEQFF
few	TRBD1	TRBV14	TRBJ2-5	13	TGTGCCAGCAGCCTAGACAGGGGAAAGACCCAGTACTTC	CASSLDRGKTQYF
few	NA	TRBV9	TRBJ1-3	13	TGTGCCAGCAGCGTAGACTCTGGAAACACCATATATTTT	CASSVDSGNTIYF
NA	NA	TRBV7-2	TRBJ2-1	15	TGTGCCAGCAGCTCCCAGGGTTACTCCTACAATGAGCAGTTCTTC	CASSSQGYSYNEQFF
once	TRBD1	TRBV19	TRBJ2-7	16	TGTGCCAGTAGTATCCCGGGACAGGGGAGCTCCTACGAGCAGTACTTC	CASSIPGQGSSYEQYF
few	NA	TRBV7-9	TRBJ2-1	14	TGTGCCACCAGGGCGGGTAGCTCCTACAATGAGCAGTTCTTC	CATRAGSSYNEQFF
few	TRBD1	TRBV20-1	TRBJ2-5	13	TGCAGTGCAAGACAGGGGGCAGGGGAGACCCAGTACTTC	CSARQGAGETQYF
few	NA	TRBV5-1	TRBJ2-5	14	TGCGCCAGCAGCTTGGATTCCGCGGGGCAGACCCAGTACTTC	CASSLDSAGQTQYF
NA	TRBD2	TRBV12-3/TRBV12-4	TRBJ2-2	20	TGTGCCAGCAGTTTAGCGGATTGGCTAGCGGGGGGCTTTAACACCGGGGAGCTGTTTTTT	CASSLADWLAGGFNTGELFF
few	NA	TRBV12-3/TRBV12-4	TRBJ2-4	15	TGTGCCAGCAGTTTGTTCGGGACCCTCAAAAACATTCAGTACTTC	CASSLFGTLKNIQYF
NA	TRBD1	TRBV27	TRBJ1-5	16	TGTGCCAGCAGTTTATCCAGGGACAGATTCAATCAGCCCCAGCATTTT	CASSLSRDRFNQPQHF
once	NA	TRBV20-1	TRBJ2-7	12	TGCAGTGCCAGCAGGGCCACCGGGGAGCAGTACTTC	CSASRATGEQYF
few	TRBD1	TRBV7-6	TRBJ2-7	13	TGTGCCAGCAGCAGGGACAGGGCAGGGGAGCAGTACTTC	CASSRDRAGEQYF
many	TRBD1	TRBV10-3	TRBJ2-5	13	TGTGCCATCACCCGGGACAGAAAAGAGACCCAGTACTTC	CAITRDRKETQYF
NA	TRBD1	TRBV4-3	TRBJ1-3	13	TGCGCCAGCAGCACTTACAGGGGGAACACCATATATTTT	CASSTYRGNTIYF
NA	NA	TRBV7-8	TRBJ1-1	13	TGTGCCAGCAGCTCACGTCCCCAAACCGAAGCTTTCTTT	CASSSRPQTEAFF
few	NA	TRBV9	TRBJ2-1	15	TGTGCCAGCAGCGTTGATGTGGGAGCGGGCTATGAGCAGTTCTTC	CASSVDVGAGYEQFF